This TCR beta chain derives from a study of cytomegalovirus exposure and HLA in healthy donors. This PCR relied on a set of 60 Vbeta primers and 13 Jbeta primers. Produced via immunoSEQ multiplex PCR; TCRdb's table is partial and in-frame only. This sample has 150,000 or so clones, with around 76% found just once. Study-level findings and limits: V- and J-gene trimming of TCR beta was linked (in a later analysis) to a missense DCLRE1C variant. Cytomegalovirus association was assigned to about 180 TCR beta chains. In a later analysis, a genetic analysis reported fewer productive-TCR N-insertions in an Asian-associated ancestry cluster than the cohort average. Researchers reported from a later analysis that most CMV-associated TCR beta chains appeared HLA-restricted.

The CDR3 is made up of 17 amino acids. The V segment lost 0 bases and the J segment 2 bases; nucleotides outside the gene matches: 10. Germline values: CDR1 LGHNA, CDR2 YSLEER. Points on this clone: What it recognizes is unknown.

The TCR comes from a man in his forties in good health and CMV-seropositive. V gene TRBV4-3 combines with J gene TRBJ2-7; 7 bases are shared with TRBD2. The specimen was PBMCs. The CDR3, as DNA: TGCGCCAGCAGCCAAGATCTCGCTAGCGGTCTTACCTACGAGCAGTACTTC. Translated: CASSQDLASGLTYEQYF.